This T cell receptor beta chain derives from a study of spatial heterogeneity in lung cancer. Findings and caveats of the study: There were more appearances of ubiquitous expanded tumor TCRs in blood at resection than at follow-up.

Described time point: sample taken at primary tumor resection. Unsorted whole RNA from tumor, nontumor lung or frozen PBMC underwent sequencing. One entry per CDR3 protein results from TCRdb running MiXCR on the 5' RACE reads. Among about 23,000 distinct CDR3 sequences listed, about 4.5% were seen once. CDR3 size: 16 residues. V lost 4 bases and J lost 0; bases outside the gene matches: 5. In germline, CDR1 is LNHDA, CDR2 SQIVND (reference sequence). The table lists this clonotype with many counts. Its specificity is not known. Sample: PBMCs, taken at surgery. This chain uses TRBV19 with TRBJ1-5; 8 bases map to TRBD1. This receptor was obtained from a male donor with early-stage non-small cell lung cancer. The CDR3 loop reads CASSTPTGASNQPQHF. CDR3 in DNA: TGTGCCAGTAGTACCCCGACAGGGGCTAGCAATCAGCCCCAGCATTTT.